This is a list of T cell receptor beta chains from one sample in a study of patients and donors after allogeneic stem cell transplantation. TCRdb processed the RT-PCR reads anew with MiXCR; each CDR3 protein has one entry. This sample yields approximately 160,000 distinct CDR3 sequences, of which around 28% are seen a single time; roughly 3% belongs to the top ten. The sequencing input was blood, either unsorted or a sorted T cell fraction (not recorded which). The receptors were gathered from a human donor who was either an allogeneic HSCT recipient or a stem cell or donor lymphocyte infusion donor (not recorded which). It is not recorded whose cells these are; they may come from a transplant donor. Each CDR3 is given with its conserved first and last residue. The D gene is left open where the match is weak. Size is stated for part of the rows, as once, few or many counts, or as a class when the clone is expanded.

>TRBD2|few|TRBJ2-3|TRBV20-1
TGCAGTGCTAGAGGATTGAGCGGGATAGCAGATACGCAGTATTTT
CSARGLSGIADTQYF
>-|many|TRBJ1-3|TRBV4-1
TGCGCCAGCAGCCAAGATACTAATGGAAACACCATATATTTT
CASSQDTNGNTIYF
>-|-|TRBJ1-1|TRBV7-2
TGTGCCAGCAGCTCCTACTTACAGAGTAACACTGAAGCTTTCTTT
CASSSYLQSNTEAFF
>TRBD1|once|TRBJ2-7|TRBV20-1
TGCAGTGTCACGACAGGGTCCGTCTACGAGCAGTACTTC
CSVTTGSVYEQYF
>-|-|TRBJ2-3|TRBV20-1
TGCAGTGCCCTTCGGGGGGCCGTGGATACGCAGTATTTT
CSALRGAVDTQYF
>-|-|TRBJ1-3|TRBV7-9
TGTGCCAGCAGCTTAGAGTGGACAGATGTATCTGGAAACACCATATATTTT
CASSLEWTDVSGNTIYF
>-|-|TRBJ1-2|TRBV9
TGTGCCAGCAGCGTCGTCCCAGGACAGCACTATGGCTACACCTTC
CASSVVPGQHYGYTF
>-|-|TRBJ2-7|TRBV6-2/TRBV6-3
TGTGCCAGCAGTTACTCGGGGATAGGGCCCTACGAGCAGTACTTC
CASSYSGIGPYEQYF
>-|few|TRBJ2-1|TRBV9
TGTGCCAGCAGCCGCAGTAAGGATGAGCAGTTCTTC
CASSRSKDEQFF
>-|-|TRBJ2-5|TRBV7-7
TGTGCTAGCAGCGCAGACAGCCAAGAGACCCAGTACTTC
CASSADSQETQYF
>TRBD2|-|TRBJ2-5|TRBV29-1
TGCAGCGTTGAGGGGACTAGCGGAGAACAAGAGACCCAGTACTTC
CSVEGTSGEQETQYF
>-|-|TRBJ1-5|TRBV28
TGTGCCAGCAGTTTCCCTCGACGGACGGGACATAGCAATCAGCCCCAGCATTTT
CASSFPRRTGHSNQPQHF
>-|few|TRBJ2-1|TRBV15
TGTGCCACCAGCAGAGATCCTGGGTGGGGCGGGAATGAGCAGTTCTTC
CATSRDPGWGGNEQFF
>TRBD2|few|TRBJ2-1|TRBV24-1
TGTGCCACCAGTGACCGGACTAGCGGGAGCTTGGGTGAGCAGTTCTTC
CATSDRTSGSLGEQFF
>-|many|TRBJ1-2|TRBV20-1
TGCAGTGCTAGAGACGCGACAGGTGGCTACACCTTC
CSARDATGGYTF
>-|-|TRBJ2-7|TRBV7-9
TGTGCCAGCAGCTTAATGGGGGAGCCCAGCTACGAGCAGTACTTC
CASSLMGEPSYEQYF
>TRBD1|few|TRBJ2-7|TRBV10-3
TGTGCCATCAGACCGGGACAGGGTATGGACGAGCAGTACTTC
CAIRPGQGMDEQYF
>-|few|TRBJ2-3|TRBV11-2
TGTGCCAGCAGCTATGAAAGCGGCCCCACAGATACGCAGTATTTT
CASSYESGPTDTQYF
>TRBD1|-|TRBJ2-7|TRBV28
TGTGCCAGCAGTCACAGGGGGCGCGTATCCTACGAGCAGTACTTC
CASSHRGRVSYEQYF
>-|-|TRBJ2-2|TRBV5-1
TGCGCCAGCAGCTTTAGAGTCCTGGGGGACACCGGGGAGCTGTTTTTT
CASSFRVLGDTGELFF
>-|-|TRBJ2-7|TRBV12-3/TRBV12-4
TGTGCCAGCAGTCAACCGGGTTGGTACAACGAGCAGTACTTC
CASSQPGWYNEQYF
>TRBD2|-|TRBJ2-1|TRBV7-2
TGTGCCAGCAGAACAGCCGGGACTAGCGGTCTCAATGAGCAGTTCTTC
CASRTAGTSGLNEQFF
>TRBD2|-|TRBJ2-1|TRBV28
TGTGCCAGCAGTTTAAGTGGGACTAGCTCCTACAATGAGCAGTTCTTC
CASSLSGTSSYNEQFF
>-|few|TRBJ1-1|TRBV5-6
TGTGCCAGCAGCTTTCTTCAGAGCACCTGGCGAGCTTTCTTT
CASSFLQSTWRAFF
>-|-|TRBJ2-3|TRBV7-6
TGTGCCAGCAGACAGGGAAGCACAGATACGCAGTATTTT
CASRQGSTDTQYF
>-|-|TRBJ2-5|TRBV5-4
TGTGCCAGCAGCTTGGGGGGGAGCACCCAGTACTTC
CASSLGGSTQYF
>-|-|TRBJ1-1|TRBV5-1
TGCGCCAGCAGCTTTCGGGGTGTGACTGAAGCTTTCTTT
CASSFRGVTEAFF